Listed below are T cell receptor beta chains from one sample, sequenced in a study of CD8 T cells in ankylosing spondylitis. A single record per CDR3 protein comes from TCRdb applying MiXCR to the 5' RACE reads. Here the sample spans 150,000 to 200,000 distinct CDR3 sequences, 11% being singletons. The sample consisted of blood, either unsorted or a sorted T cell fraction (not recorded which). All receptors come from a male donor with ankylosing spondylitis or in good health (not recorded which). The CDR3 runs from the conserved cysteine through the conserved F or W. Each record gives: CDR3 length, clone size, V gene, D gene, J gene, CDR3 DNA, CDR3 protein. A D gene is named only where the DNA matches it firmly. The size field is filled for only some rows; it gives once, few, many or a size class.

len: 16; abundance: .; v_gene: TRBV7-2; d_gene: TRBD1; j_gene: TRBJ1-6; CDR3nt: TGTGCCAGCAGCCAAAACGGGGGACAGGGAAACTCACCCCTCCACTTT; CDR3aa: CASSQNGGQGNSPLHF
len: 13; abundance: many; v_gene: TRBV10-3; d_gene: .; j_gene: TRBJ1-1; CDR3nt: TGTGCCAGCGAAGGTGGGAGGACAGCTGAAGCTTTCTTT; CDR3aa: CASEGGRTAEAFF
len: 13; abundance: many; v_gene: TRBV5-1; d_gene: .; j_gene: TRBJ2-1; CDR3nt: TGCGCCAGCAGCACCCGACTAGGCAATGAGCAGTTCTTC; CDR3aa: CASSTRLGNEQFF
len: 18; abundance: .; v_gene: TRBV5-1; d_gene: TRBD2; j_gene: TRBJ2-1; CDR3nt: TGCGCCAGCAGCTTACGGACTAGCGGGAGGGAGGCCTACAATGAGCAGTTCTTC; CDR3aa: CASSLRTSGREAYNEQFF
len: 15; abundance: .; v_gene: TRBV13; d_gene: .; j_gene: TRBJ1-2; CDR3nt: TGTGCCAGCAGCTCACGAATCGACCTGTTGGAGGGCTACACCTTC; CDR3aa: CASSSRIDLLEGYTF
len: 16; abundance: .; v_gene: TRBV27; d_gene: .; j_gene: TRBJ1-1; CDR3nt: TGTGCCAGCAGTTTATCCGGGGGGGAGAAGAACACTGAAGCTTTCTTT; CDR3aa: CASSLSGGEKNTEAFF
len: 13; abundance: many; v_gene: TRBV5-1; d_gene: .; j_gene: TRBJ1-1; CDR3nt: TGCGCCAGCAGCTTTCCCGGGTCGACTGAAGCTTTCTTT; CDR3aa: CASSFPGSTEAFF
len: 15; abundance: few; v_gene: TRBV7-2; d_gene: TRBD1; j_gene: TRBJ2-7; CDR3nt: TGTGCCAGCAGCTTAGGGACAGGCTTTAGTATAGAGCAGTACTTC; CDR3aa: CASSLGTGFSIEQYF
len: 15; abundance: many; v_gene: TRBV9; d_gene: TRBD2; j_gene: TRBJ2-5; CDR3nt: TGTGCCAGCAGCGGGACTAGCGGAGGCCAAGAGACCCAGTACTTC; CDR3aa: CASSGTSGGQETQYF
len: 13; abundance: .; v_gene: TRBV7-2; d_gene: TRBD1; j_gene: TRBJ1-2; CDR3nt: TGTGCCAGCAGCGGGGACAGGGGGAATGGCTACACCTTC; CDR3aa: CASSGDRGNGYTF
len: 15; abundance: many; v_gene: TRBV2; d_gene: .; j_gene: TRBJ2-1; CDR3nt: TGTGCCAGCAGTGAAGGCCCAGCTTCTAACAATGAGCAGTTCTTC; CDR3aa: CASSEGPASNNEQFF
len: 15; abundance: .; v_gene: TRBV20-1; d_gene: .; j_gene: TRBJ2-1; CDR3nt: TGCAGTGCTAGGCCCACAGGGAGCTCCTACAATGAGCAGTTCTTC; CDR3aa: CSARPTGSSYNEQFF
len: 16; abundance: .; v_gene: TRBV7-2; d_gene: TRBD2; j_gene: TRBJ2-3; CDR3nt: TGTGCCAGCAGTTACATAATGACTAGCGGCACAGATACGCAGTATTTT; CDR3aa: CASSYIMTSGTDTQYF
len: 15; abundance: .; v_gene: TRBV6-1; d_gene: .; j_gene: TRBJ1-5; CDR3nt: TGTGCCAGCAGTCCCTATACCGGGAGAAATCAGCCCCAGCATTTT; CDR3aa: CASSPYTGRNQPQHF
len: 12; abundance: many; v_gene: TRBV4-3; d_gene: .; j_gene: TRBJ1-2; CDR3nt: TGCGCCAGCAGCCAACAGGGAAGTGGCTACACCTTC; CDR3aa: CASSQQGSGYTF
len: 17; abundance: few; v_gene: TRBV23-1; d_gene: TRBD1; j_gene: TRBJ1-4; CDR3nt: TGCGCCAGCAGCCGCCAGCAACAGGGGGCGGCTAATGAAAAACTGTTTTTT; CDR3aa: CASSRQQQGAANEKLFF
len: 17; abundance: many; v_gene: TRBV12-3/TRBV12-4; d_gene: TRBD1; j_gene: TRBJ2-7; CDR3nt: TGTGCCAGCAGTTTGGGTCTTCCGGGACAGGGGGCCTACGAGCAGTACTTC; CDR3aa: CASSLGLPGQGAYEQYF
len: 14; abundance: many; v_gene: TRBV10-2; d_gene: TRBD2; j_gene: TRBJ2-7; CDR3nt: TGCGCCAGCACTCCTTCGGCAGGCGGGGGCGAGCAGTACTTC; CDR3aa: CASTPSAGGGEQYF